Included here is one T cell receptor beta chain sequence, with context. Its specificity is not known. The sample originates from a study of beta chain features in type 1 diabetes. Study context: Examination spanned around 100,000,000 sorted cells from all samples. Points from the study as a whole: Shorter TCRB CDR3s, moderately but significantly so, marked every one of the four CD4+ subsets in Type 1 diabetes patients. Possible PCR preference for shorter templates applied equally to patients and controls.

Since all of the isolated RNA was reverse transcribed, expressed TCRB transcripts were what got sequenced. Measured with immunoSEQ multiplex PCR; TCRdb has only the in-frame clones, and not every one. The repertoire holds about 240,000 clones, with 14% as singletons. The TCR was taken from a man in his thirties or forties with type 1 diabetes. The sample was naive CD4+ T cells from blood.

CDR3 sequence: CASGGQGSNEQFF. The DNA of the CDR3 is TGCGCCAGCGGAGGACAGGGGTCCAATGAGCAGTTCTTC. The chain combines TRBV5-1 with TRBJ2-1; TRBD1 aligns across 9 bases. Germline values: CDR1 SGHRS, CDR2 YFSETQ. The CDR3 spans 13 residues. Trimming took 7 bases from V and 6 from J; bases not matched to a gene: 5.